These 31 T cell receptor beta chains were all obtained from the same sample, sequenced in a study of blood T cell repertoires in COVID-19. Clones were sequenced by immunoSEQ multiplex PCR, and TCRdb holds only the in-frame ones, with some missing. The sample lists tens of thousands of clones; 65% to 85% were seen once. The sequencing input was peripheral blood. The receptors originated from a human donor in a cohort sampled during active COVID-19.

The chain couples TRBV30 to TRBJ2-5; possible D gene TRBD1, 6 bases. The CDR3 contains 15 residues. The germline CDR1 and CDR2 sequences are GTSNPN and SVGIG (reference sequence). V dropped 0 bases and J dropped 4 bases, with 15 bases sitting between them. For the CDR3, the DNA is TGTGCCTGGAGTGTAGGCAGGGGAGTAGGAGAGACCCAGTACTTC. It translates to CAWSVGRGVGETQYF. Full variable domain (rest looked up from reference TRBV30 and TRBJ2-5): SQTIHQWPATLVQPVGSPLSLECTVEGTSNPNLYWYRQAAGRGLQLLFYSVGIGQISSEVPQNLSASRPQDRQFILSSKKLLLSDSGFYLCAWSVGRGVGETQYFGPGTRLLVL.

The V and J genes are TRBV5-1 and TRBJ1-3; no definite D call. V lost 3 bases and J lost 0, with 7 bases in between. CDR1 is SGHRS and CDR2 is YFSETQ in the germline V gene. The CDR3 is 14 amino acids. The CDR3 spells CASSSRVSGNTIYF. In nucleotides, the CDR3 is TGCGCCAGCAGCTCTCGCGTCTCTGGAAACACCATATATTTT. The complete variable domain, with remaining parts taken from reference TRBV5-1 and TRBJ1-3, reads KAGVTQTPRYLIKTRGQQVTLSCSPISGHRSVSWYQQTPGQGLQFLFEYFSETQRNKGNFPGRFSGRQFSNSRSEMNVSTLELGDSALYLCASSSRVSGNTIYFGEGSWLTVV.

The J gene is TRBJ1-1, the V gene TRBV24-1; no definite D call. This CDR3 has 14 residues. V was clipped by 7 bases and J by 1 base, with 12 bases between them. Germline CDR1 is KGHDR and CDR2 is SFDVKD. This CDR3 is CATRSGGTNTEAFF. The CDR3 DNA is TGTGCCACCAGATCCGGCGGCACGAACACTGAAGCTTTCTTT.

V gene TRBV30 combines with J gene TRBJ1-4, with 9 bases that match TRBD1. CDR3 length: 16 amino acids. V lost 3 bases, J lost 7 bases, and 12 bases stayed unmatched. Germline values: CDR1 GTSNPN, CDR2 SVGIG (reference sequence). For the CDR3, the DNA is TGTGCCTGGAGATCACAGGGGGCTCGCCCTAGTGAAAAACTGTTTTTT. Translation gives CAWRSQGARPSEKLFF. Full variable domain (missing parts from reference TRBV30 and TRBJ1-4): SQTIHQWPATLVQPVGSPLSLECTVEGTSNPNLYWYRQAAGRGLQLLFYSVGIGQISSEVPQNLSASRPQDRQFILSSKKLLLSDSGFYLCAWRSQGARPSEKLFFGSGTQLSVL.

V gene TRBV27 combines with J gene TRBJ1-2, with D perhaps TRBD1 (6 bases). The germline gives CDR1 MNHEY, CDR2 SMNVEV (reference sequence). The ends were cut back, 0 bases at V and 13 bases at J, with 15 bases in the middle. This CDR3 is built from 13 residues. CDR3 region: CASSLSSGVEGTF. The CDR3, as DNA: TGTGCCAGCAGTTTATCATCAGGGGTTGAGGGCACCTTC.

This clone was recorded a few times. The chain joins TRBV19 to TRBJ1-1; tentatively, D is TRBD1 (6 bases). The CDR3 runs 13 residues. Germline V lookup: CDR1 LNHDA, CDR2 SQIVND (reference sequence). Trimming cost V 6 bases and J 4 bases, with 12 bases left between them. The CDR3 spells CASRQGRVTEAFF. The CDR3 DNA follows: TGTGCCAGTAGACAGGGACGGGTCACTGAAGCTTTCTTT.

This chain joins TRBV4-1 and TRBJ1-5, with D perhaps TRBD1 (6 bases). Trimming removed 9 bases from V and 4 bases from J, with 13 bases in between. Germline V gene sequence: CDR1 MGHRA, CDR2 YSYEKL. The CDR3 is 13 amino acids. The DNA for the CDR3 is TGCGCCAGTTCGACAGGCCCAAATCAGCCCCAGCATTTT. This gives the protein CASSTGPNQPQHF.

The V and J genes are TRBV6-4 and TRBJ2-3; 12 bases match TRBD2. The J segment lost 1 base and the V segment lost 5 bases, leaving 4 bases of the junction unmatched. This CDR3 spans 16 amino acids. Germline CDR1 is MRHNA and CDR2 is SNTAGT. In DNA, the CDR3 is TGTGCCAGCAGTTTACTAGCGGGGGGCGGCACAGATACGCAGTATTTT. It is translated as CASSLLAGGGTDTQYF.

V and J are TRBV7-8 and TRBJ2-3; the D is unclear. Germline V gives CDR1 SGHVS, CDR2 FQNEAQ. The CDR3 is 13 residues long. V lost 5 bases to trimming and J lost 1 base, with 7 bases between them. The DNA of the CDR3 is TGTGCCAGCAGCATGCAGGGCACAGATACGCAGTATTTT. Translated, it gives CASSMQGTDTQYF.

This clone has a single count. This chain links TRBV7-9 with TRBJ1-2, with TRBD1 matching 7 bases. CDR1 is SEHNR, CDR2 FQNEAQ, per germline (reference sequence). This CDR3 is built from 14 residues. The junction had 7 bases not matched to a gene; V was cut back by 2 bases and J by 7 bases. The CDR3, as DNA: TGTGCCAGCAGCTTAATGGGGACAGACGCTGGCTACACCTTC. Translation gives CASSLMGTDAGYTF.

The chain joins TRBV12-3 or TRBV12-4 to TRBJ2-7; D is perhaps TRBD2 (7 bases). This CDR3 is built from 13 residues. V lost 2 bases and J lost 4, with 9 bases in between. The CDR3 DNA reads TGTGCCAGCAGTTTACGGGGGGCTTACGAGCAGTACTTC. This translates into CASSLRGAYEQYF.

The V gene is TRBV6-5, the J gene TRBJ2-7; 10 bases align to TRBD1. The CDR3 has 13 residues. Per germline, CDR1 MNHEY and CDR2 SVGAGI. V lost 7 bases and J lost 3; bases outside the gene matches: 3. CDR3 in DNA: TGTGCCAGCACTGGGACAGGGGACTACGAGCAGTACTTC. This translates into CASTGTGDYEQYF.

The chain employs TRBV5-1 and TRBJ1-2; 7 nucleotides match TRBD1. The V gene end was trimmed by 0 bases and the J gene end by 2 bases; junction bases not matched to a gene: 4. The CDR3 spans 15 residues. CDR1 and CDR2 (germline): SGHRS, YFSETQ. Here the CDR3 reads CASSLDAGGNYGYTF. The CDR3 nucleotides are TGCGCCAGCAGCTTGGATGCAGGGGGAAACTATGGCTACACCTTC.

J is TRBJ1-3 and V is TRBV5-1; 7 bases map to TRBD1. The length of the CDR3 is 17 residues. Germline values: CDR1 SGHRS, CDR2 YFSETQ. V was pared by 4 bases and J by 3 bases, with 13 bases of the junction left unmatched. The CDR3 here is CASSHVWTGTLGNTIYF. The CDR3 DNA reads as TGCGCCAGCAGCCACGTGTGGACAGGAACCCTTGGAAACACCATATATTTT.

This clone has a handful of counts. V usage is TRBV5-4 and J usage is TRBJ2-1; D may be TRBD1 (6 bases). The germline CDR1 and CDR2 sequences are SGHNT and YYREEE (reference sequence). The CDR3 has 15 amino acids. Between the trimmed V and J ends, which lost 4 bases and 4 bases, there was a span of 15 bases. CDR3 region: CASSPPDRTYNEQFF. The DNA for the CDR3 is TGTGCCAGCAGCCCTCCGGACAGAACTTACAATGAGCAGTTCTTC.

The chain has TRBV28 and TRBJ2-3, with TRBD2 matching over 7 bases. With V trimmed by 7 bases and J by 0 bases, 10 bases remained unmatched. CDR3 length: 16 residues. The germline V gene encodes CDR1 MDHEN and CDR2 SYDVKM. The CDR3 nucleotides are TGTGCCAGCATCATGGGGGGGGGATCTAGCACAGATACGCAGTATTTT. Protein product: CASIMGGGSSTDTQYF.

The chain is built from TRBV2 and TRBJ2-1; TRBD1 might be the D (6 bases). The CDR3 has 14 residues. The germline gives CDR1 SNHLY, CDR2 FYNNEI. V was clipped by 3 bases and J by 6 bases, with 12 bases between them. The CDR3 is CASSDSRTVNEQFF. In DNA, the CDR3 is TGTGCCAGCAGTGATTCCAGGACAGTCAATGAGCAGTTCTTC.

Note on this clone: The sample contains more than one DNA sequence encoding this CDR3. The V and J genes are TRBV4-3 and TRBJ2-3; 9 nucleotides align to TRBD2. Germline assignment: CDR1 LGHNA and CDR2 YSLEER. The CDR3 sequence is 18 residues long. J was trimmed by 1 base and V by 1 base; bases with no gene match: 9. The CDR3 sequence: CASSQAIGGGVRTDTQYF. DNA for the CDR3: TGCGCCAGCAGCCAAGCTATTGGCGGGGGGGTACGCACAGATACGCAGTATTTT.

The rearrangement links TRBV11-3 to TRBJ2-7, with 8 bases matching TRBD1. CDR1 and CDR2 (germline): SGHNT, YENEEA. The CDR3 covers 17 residues. J gave up 4 bases and V 5 bases, and 16 bases lay outside the gene matches. For the CDR3, the DNA is TGTGCCAGCAGCCTACAGGGGGTATTGCGTGGAGTATACGAGCAGTACTTC. Translated: CASSLQGVLRGVYEQYF.

This clone was detected only a few times. This chain joins TRBV4-1 and TRBJ2-5; 7 nucleotides match TRBD1. Germline CDR1 and CDR2: MGHRA and YSYEKL. This CDR3 spans 15 amino acids. V was clipped by 4 bases and J by 9 bases; unmatched bases: 14. The CDR3 sequence is CASSPEGAPLRAQYF. The CDR3 DNA follows: TGCGCCAGCAGCCCCGAGGGGGCCCCACTTCGGGCCCAGTACTTC.

V gene TRBV7-2 combines with J gene TRBJ2-1, with D perhaps TRBD1 (5 bases). The V and J ends lost 5 bases and 1 base respectively, with 12 bases between them. This CDR3 region has 15 residues. Germline CDR1 and CDR2: SGHTA and FQGNSA. CDR3 coding DNA: TGTGCCAGCAGCCTACAGGATTCATCCTACAATGAGCAGTTCTTC. Its translation is CASSLQDSSYNEQFF.

This rearrangement joins TRBV18 to TRBJ2-5, with 8 bases that match TRBD2. The germline V gene has CDR1 KGHSH and CDR2 LQKENI. The V segment lost 2 bases and the J segment 0 bases; nucleotides outside the gene matches: 8. This CDR3 spans 17 amino acids. The CDR3 DNA follows: TGTGCCAGCTCACCAAGGAAAGGCGGGGGGCACCAAGAGACCCAGTACTTC. Its protein product is CASSPRKGGGHQETQYF.

This chain uses TRBV5-1 with TRBJ1-2; possible D gene TRBD1, 5 bases. With 4 bases removed from V and 1 base from J, the gap between germline ends came to 11 bases. Germline V gene lookup returns CDR1 SGHRS and CDR2 YFSETQ. The CDR3 length is 14 residues. The CDR3 DNA reads as TGCGCCAGCAGCGGAGGGACGGGTAACTATGGCTACACCTTC. It is translated as CASSGGTGNYGYTF.

The V call is TRBV6-2 or TRBV6-3, the J call TRBJ1-1; a possible D gene is TRBD1 (5 bases). The length of the CDR3 is 17 residues. Germline V gene data show CDR1 as MNHEY and CDR2 as SVGEGT. Trimming took 2 bases from V and 0 from J, leaving 16 bases between them. The chain's CDR3 is CASSYIQGGVMNTEAFF. The CDR3, as DNA: TGTGCCAGCAGTTACATCCAGGGAGGTGTGATGAACACTGAAGCTTTCTTT.

This clone appeared a single time. The V gene is TRBV9, the J gene TRBJ2-2; 7 bases fit TRBD2. V lost 9 bases to trimming and J lost 5 bases; unmatched junction nucleotides: 10. CDR1 is SGDLS and CDR2 is YYNGEE in the germline V gene. The CDR3 runs 14 residues. CDR3 residues: CATGRAGETGELFF. The CDR3 DNA reads as TGTGCCACCGGTCGGGCGGGGGAAACCGGGGAGCTGTTTTTT. The whole variable domain, remainder taken from reference TRBV9 and TRBJ2-2, is DSGVTQTPKHLITATGQRVTLRCSPRSGDLSVYWYQQSLDQGLQFLIQYYNGEERAKGNILERFSAQQFPDLHSELNLSSLELGDSALYFCATGRAGETGELFFGEGSRLTVL.

This sequence joins TRBV2 and TRBJ2-2, with D possibly being TRBD1 (6 bases). The CDR3 consists of 15 residues. Trimming removed 7 bases at V and 8 bases at J, with 20 bases between. CDR1 and CDR2 from the germline V gene are SNHLY and FYNNEI. Written as DNA, the CDR3 is TGTGCCAGCAACCCTATCTCCGGGACAATAGGGGAGCTGTTTTTT. Residues: CASNPISGTIGELFF.

This clone has only a few counts. The V call is TRBV7-9, the J call TRBJ1-6; no definite D call. V lost 3 bases, J lost 8 bases, and 8 bases lay in between. Looked up from germline, CDR1 is SEHNR and CDR2 is FQNEAQ (reference sequence). CDR3 length: 13 residues. This chain's CDR3 is CASSFERDSPLHF. CDR3 bases: TGTGCCAGCAGCTTTGAGAGGGATTCACCCCTCCACTTT. The complete variable domain, with remaining parts taken from reference TRBV7-9 and TRBJ1-6, reads DTGVSQNPRHKITKRGQNVTFRCDPISEHNRLYWYRQTLGQGPEFLTYFQNEAQLEKSRLLSDRFSAERPKGSFSTLEIQRTEQGDSAMYLCASSFERDSPLHFGNGTRLTVT.

The rearrangement uses TRBV29-1 and TRBJ1-1; D is perhaps TRBD1 (6 bases). The length of the CDR3 is 15 residues. The V end was cut by 5 bases, the J end by 5 bases, with 21 bases between. CDR1 and CDR2 from the germline V gene are SQVTM and ANQGSEA. CDR3 loop: CSVNGRGWDGTEAFF. CDR3 in DNA: TGCAGCGTTAACGGAAGGGGGTGGGATGGAACTGAAGCTTTCTTT.

The rearrangement links TRBV6-6 to TRBJ1-5, with D perhaps matching TRBD1 (5 bases). In germline, CDR1 is MNHNY, CDR2 SVGAGI (reference sequence). The V end lost 7 bases, the J end lost 3 bases, and 16 bases lay between the germline ends. The CDR3 totals 15 residues. CDR3: CASTRQQRINQPQHF. In nucleotides, the CDR3 is TGTGCCAGCACCCGACAGCAAAGGATCAATCAGCCCCAGCATTTT.

This rearrangement joins TRBV24-1 to TRBJ1-2; perhaps TRBD1 as D (5 bases). This CDR3 region has 13 residues. V lost 5 bases to trimming and J lost 5 bases, with 11 bases between them. CDR1 is KGHDR, CDR2 SFDVKD, per germline. The CDR3 nucleotides are TGTGCCACCAGTGGGGGCAGTCTATATGGCTACACCTTC. This encodes CATSGGSLYGYTF.

The V gene is TRBV7-2, the J gene TRBJ2-1; 9 bases match TRBD2. This CDR3 contains 16 residues. Germline V lookup: CDR1 SGHTA, CDR2 FQGNSA. Germline trimming cut 1 base from V and 7 bases from J; bases unmatched to any gene: 8. Here the CDR3 reads CASSLVGGGVSNEQFF. The CDR3 DNA reads as TGTGCCAGCAGCTTAGTGGGCGGGGGGGTGAGTAATGAGCAGTTCTTC.